The present T cell receptor beta chain was sequenced within a study of blood T cell repertoires in COVID-19. Turning to the study itself: PBMCs, B-cell-depleted T cells, or T cells were the source of the cDNA or gDNA that made up the material.

CDR3 length: 18 amino acids. V lost 1 base and J lost 2; bases outside the gene matches: 10. Germline loops: CDR1 LGHNA, CDR2 YSLEER. In the authors' workflow: Amplification with reference gene primers provided the estimates of nucleated cell counts. Here immunoSEQ multiplex PCR was the method, and the copy in TCRdb shows in-frame clones only, minus some. Clone size and the V and J calls come from that table; the DNA yielded D and trimming. The sample yields around 300,000 clones, 90% seen once. V gene TRBV4-3 combines with J gene TRBJ2-5, with 10 bases identical to TRBD1. Source material: peripheral blood. The sequence was collected from a woman in her 40s with COVID-19, enrolled during active disease. This CDR3 reads CASSQGYGTGASQETQYF. CDR3 DNA sequence: TGCGCCAGCAGCCAAGGGTACGGGACAGGGGCGAGTCAAGAGACCCAGTACTTC.